A selection of T cell receptor beta chains follows, all from one sample in a study of cytomegalovirus exposure and HLA in healthy donors. Clones were read by immunoSEQ multiplex PCR, and TCRdb kept only the in-frame ones, dropping some. The sample lists 120,000 to 150,000 clones, about three quarters occurring once. What was sequenced was PBMCs. The origin of the receptors is a woman aged 40 to 49 in good health and CMV-seronegative. CDR3s include the opening cysteine and the closing phenylalanine or tryptophan. A D gene is named only where the DNA matches it firmly. Not all rows give a size; the values are once, few, many and, for expanded clones, a class.

V	D	size	J	length	CDR3	DNA
TRBV29-1	NA	NA	TRBJ1-1	13	CSAPGGENTEAFF	TGCAGCGCACCCGGGGGGGAGAACACTGAAGCTTTCTTT
TRBV2	NA	few	TRBJ2-1	14	CASSGNRAANEQFF	TGTGCCAGCAGTGGGAACAGGGCGGCCAATGAGCAGTTCTTC
TRBV4-2	TRBD2	NA	TRBJ2-1	16	CASSQGFAGERGEQFF	TGTGCCAGCAGCCAAGGCTTTGCGGGGGAAAGGGGTGAGCAGTTCTTC
TRBV7-9	NA	NA	TRBJ2-2	15	CASSLSGRNTGELFF	TGTGCCAGCAGCTTATCAGGGCGAAACACCGGGGAGCTGTTTTTT
TRBV5-1	TRBD1	few	TRBJ1-2	13	CASSFDRAYGYTF	TGCGCCAGCAGCTTTGACAGGGCGTATGGCTACACCTTC
TRBV5-1	NA	few	TRBJ2-2	12	CASTEGTGELFF	TGCGCCAGCACCGAGGGCACCGGGGAGCTGTTTTTT
TRBV28	TRBD2	NA	TRBJ2-2	16	CASSSLGTSGTGELFF	TGTGCCAGCAGTTCCTTAGGGACTAGCGGCACCGGGGAGCTGTTTTTT
TRBV2	TRBD2	NA	TRBJ2-7	14	CASKMTSGASEQYF	TGTGCCAGCAAAATGACTAGCGGGGCCTCCGAGCAGTACTTC
TRBV5-6	TRBD1	few	TRBJ1-1	15	CASSLGQGGITEAFF	TGTGCCAGCAGCTTGGGACAGGGGGGCATCACTGAAGCTTTCTTT
TRBV10-3	NA	NA	TRBJ2-1	12	CALRGSDDEQFF	TGTGCCTTAAGGGGGTCAGATGATGAGCAGTTCTTC
TRBV6-1	TRBD1	NA	TRBJ1-5	19	CASSVQTGDEDYSNQPQHF	TGTGCCAGCAGTGTCCAGACAGGGGATGAGGACTATAGCAATCAGCCCCAGCATTTT
TRBV15	TRBD1	NA	TRBJ1-1	15	CATSSWDRGGSEAFF	TGTGCCACCAGCAGTTGGGACAGGGGTGGATCTGAAGCTTTCTTT
TRBV10-1	TRBD1	NA	TRBJ2-7	13	CASSETGTGFQYF	TGCGCCAGCAGTGAGACCGGGACAGGGTTTCAGTACTTC
TRBV2	NA	once	TRBJ1-1	16	CASRGKGRAWDTEAFF	TGTGCCAGCAGGGGTAAGGGCAGGGCGTGGGACACTGAAGCTTTCTTT
TRBV15	TRBD2	NA	TRBJ2-5	15	CATSTRTSGGETQYF	TGTGCCACCAGCACCCGGACTAGCGGGGGAGAGACCCAGTACTTC
TRBV10-3	TRBD1	NA	TRBJ1-1	15	CAARGTGGPNTEAFF	TGTGCCGCCAGGGGGACAGGGGGTCCGAACACTGAAGCTTTCTTT
TRBV5-1	TRBD1	NA	TRBJ1-3	16	CASSLQGIVSGNTIYF	TGCGCCAGCAGCTTACAGGGGATCGTCTCCGGAAACACCATATATTTT
TRBV4-1	NA	few	TRBJ2-2	16	CASSQFAGTNTGELFF	TGCGCCAGCAGCCAATTCGCAGGGACGAACACCGGGGAGCTGTTTTTT
TRBV10-1	NA	NA	TRBJ2-2	11	CASSQTGELFF	TGCGCCAGCAGCCAGACCGGGGAGCTGTTTTTT
TRBV11-2	TRBD1	NA	TRBJ2-1	19	CASSFGPGTGRMSYNEQFF	TGTGCCAGCAGTTTTGGCCCCGGGACAGGGCGGATGTCGTACAATGAGCAGTTCTTC
TRBV6-5	TRBD1	few	TRBJ1-1	16	CASSYVQGAGNTEAFF	TGTGCCAGCAGTTACGTACAGGGGGCGGGGAACACTGAAGCTTTCTTT